This T cell receptor beta chain was documented in a study of response to subunit inactivated influenza vaccine. Notes on the study in general: A suggestion made by the authors is that each seasonal influenza vaccination recruits few new T cells.

The CDR3 has 17 amino acids. Unmatched junction bases numbered 15, after V lost 1 base and J lost 9 bases. CDR1 LGHNA and CDR2 YNFKEQ come from the germline V gene. TCRdb re-analysed the RT-PCR reads in MiXCR, keeping a single row per CDR3 protein. The sample has more than 600,000 distinct CDR3 sequences, 15% to 20% seen once. This clonotype was picked up many times. What it binds is unknown. This specimen was PBMCs from blood, taken 5 to 6 days after vaccination. This clonotype was sampled from a man between 45 and 60 years old who received an inactivated influenza vaccine. The chain employs TRBV4-2 and TRBJ2-1, with TRBD2 matching over 7 bases. CDR3 residues: CASSQVAGLGTVAEQFF. CDR3 coding DNA: TGTGCCAGCAGCCAAGTTGCAGGACTAGGGACCGTTGCTGAGCAGTTCTTC.